This T cell receptor (beta chain) originates from a study of T cell responses to AZD1222 COVID-19 vaccine. Profiled with immunoSEQ multiplex PCR; TCRdb holds only in-frame clones, not every one. The data contain approximately 100,000 clones, more than 70% of them singletons. Remarks on this clone: Its specificity is unknown.

The length of the CDR3 is 17 residues. The V end was cut by 4 bases, the J end by 2 bases, with 21 bases between. The V gene's germline CDR1 is KGHSH and CDR2 LQKENI. Study results and caveats: The repertoires were collected only after the peak T cell response. Mostly white British, mostly female donors; authors suggested clonal diversity may be underestimated. It was only a handful of AZD1222 recipients who were seropositive at baseline.

This sequence originates from an adult in good health. J is TRBJ2-7 and V is TRBV18, with D maybe TRBD1 (10 bases). Here the sequenced sample was peripheral blood, taken on day 0 of AZD1222 vaccination. The CDR3 nucleotides read TGTGCCAGCTCACAGGGACAGGGGATAGCGGGAGCCTACGAGCAGTACTTC. This sequence encodes CASSQGQGIAGAYEQYF.